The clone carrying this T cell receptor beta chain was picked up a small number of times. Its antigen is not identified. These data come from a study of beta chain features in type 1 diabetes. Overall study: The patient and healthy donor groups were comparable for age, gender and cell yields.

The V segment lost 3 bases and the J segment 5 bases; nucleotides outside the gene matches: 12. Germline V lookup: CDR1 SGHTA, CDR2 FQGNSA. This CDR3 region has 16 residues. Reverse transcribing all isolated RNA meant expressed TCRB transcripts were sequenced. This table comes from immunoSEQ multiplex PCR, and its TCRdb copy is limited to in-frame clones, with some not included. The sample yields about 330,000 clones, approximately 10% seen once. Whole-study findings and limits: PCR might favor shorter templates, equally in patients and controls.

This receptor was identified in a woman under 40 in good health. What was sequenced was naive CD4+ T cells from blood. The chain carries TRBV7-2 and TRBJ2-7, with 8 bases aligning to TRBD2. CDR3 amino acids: CASSLAASGLTNEQYF. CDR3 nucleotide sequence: TGTGCCAGCAGCTTGGCGGCTAGCGGGTTGACTAACGAGCAGTACTTC.